The 9 T cell receptor beta chains listed next were all sequenced from one sample in a study of cytotoxic CD8 clonotypes in ibrutinib-treated CLL. Measured with immunoSEQ multiplex PCR; TCRdb has only the in-frame clones, and not every one. The data hold just over 200,000 clones, with 75% to 85% observed a single time. The specimen was PBMCs, collected after 12 months of ibrutinib treatment. Source of these receptors: a human donor with chronic lymphocytic leukemia.

V and J are TRBV4-1 and TRBJ1-4, with D maybe TRBD1 (5 bases). This CDR3 comprises 14 residues. CDR1 is MGHRA, CDR2 YSYEKL, per germline. V was clipped by 2 bases and J by 7 bases, with 11 bases between them. CDR3 sequence: CASSQRGASEKLFF. The CDR3 DNA is TGCGCCAGCAGCCAACGTGGGGCGAGTGAAAAACTGTTTTTT.

CDR3 residues: CASSPSGNTDTQYF. CDR3 nucleotides: TGTGCCAGCAGTCCTAGCGGGAACACAGATACGCAGTATTTT. This chain connects TRBV6-1 to TRBJ2-3; TRBD2 aligns across 9 bases. The CDR3 is made up of 14 amino acids. Germline CDR1 MNHNS, CDR2 SASEGT. The ends lost 5 bases at V and 2 bases at J; junction bases unmatched: 2.

The chain employs TRBV5-1 and TRBJ1-2; TRBD1 matches 7 bases. Germline loops: CDR1 SGHRS, CDR2 YFSETQ. The CDR3 loop spans 15 amino acids. After removal of 0 bases from V and 4 bases from J, the junction contained 6 bases not matched to a gene. For the CDR3, the DNA is TGCGCCAGCAGCTTGGCCACGGGACAGCCCTATGGCTACACCTTC. The encoded protein is CASSLATGQPYGYTF.

The table lists this clone with a few counts. CDR3 amino acids: CASSVVAGGNTEAFF. The CDR3 coding sequence is TGTGCCAGCAGCGTAGTAGCGGGCGGCAACACTGAAGCTTTCTTT. This chain links TRBV9 with TRBJ1-1, with no clear D. V lost 0 bases, J lost 2 bases, and 11 bases lay in between. CDR3 length equals 15 residues. Germline loops: CDR1 SGDLS, CDR2 YYNGEE.

The CDR3 bases are TGTGCCAGCAGGGAAACAGAGCCCGAGCAGTACTTC. Amino acids: CASRETEPEQYF. The V call is TRBV2, the J call TRBJ2-7, with D uncertain. From germline, CDR1 is SNHLY and CDR2 FYNNEI. Trimming left V 6 bases short and J 6 bases short, with 12 bases between. The CDR3 length is 12 residues.

The chain combines TRBV7-9 with TRBJ2-7, with D possibly being TRBD1 or TRBD2 (6 bases each). The germline CDR1 and CDR2 sequences are SEHNR and FQNEAQ (reference sequence). Trimming removed 5 bases at V and 9 bases at J, with 23 bases between. The CDR3 is 15 amino acids. The CDR3 here is CASSPPGLVGGGQYF. The CDR3 DNA is TGTGCCAGCAGCCCCCCCGGACTTGTTGGAGGGGGGCAGTACTTC.

This clone has only a few counts. The V gene is TRBV19, the J gene TRBJ1-1; D is unclear. In germline, CDR1 is LNHDA, CDR2 SQIVND (reference sequence). The CDR3 has 13 amino acids. V was pared by 4 bases and J by 11 bases, with 17 bases between. In DNA, the CDR3 is TGTGCCAGTAGTACAAGCTCACCCCTCCCCGCTTTCTTT. As protein: CASSTSSPLPAFF.

This chain connects TRBV2 to TRBJ1-3; the D is unclear. This CDR3 is built from 12 residues. The ends were cut back, 6 bases at V and 4 bases at J, with 7 bases in the middle. Germline assignment: CDR1 SNHLY and CDR2 FYNNEI. The CDR3 spells CASSRLGNTIYF. In DNA form, the CDR3 reads TGTGCCAGCAGCCGCCTAGGAAACACCATATATTTT.

The chain recombines TRBV2 with TRBJ2-7, with 9 nucleotides matching TRBD2. The germline CDR1 and CDR2 sequences are SNHLY and FYNNEI. The CDR3 length is 14 residues. After removal of 3 bases from V and 2 bases from J, the junction contained 2 bases not matched to a gene. CDR3 DNA sequence: TGTGCCAGCAGTGATAGCGGGGGCACCTACGAGCAGTACTTC. Residues: CASSDSGGTYEQYF.